This TCR beta chain originates from a study of T cell changes during pregnancy in multiple sclerosis (dated by TCRdb to the late 2010s). Broadly, across the study: The study examined how the T cell repertoire changed over the course of pregnancy in women with multiple sclerosis.

The table lists this clone with a count of one. The specificity of this receptor is unknown. Base qualities were left out, and no much larger clone turns up one base away. V is clipped by 7 bases and J by 6 bases, and the sequence between their germline boundaries is 15 bases long. Reading the germline V gene (reference sequence) gives CDR1 LNHDA and CDR2 SQIVND. CDR3 length: 13 amino acids, cysteine to phenylalanine. Only the CDR3 region is kept as DNA, spanning 39 bases read in frame from base 1. Library generation was performed with the immunoSEQ multiplex PCR assay. TCRdb provides this immuneACCESS table in a form limited to in-frame rearrangements. Some clones are lacking; in checked studies, under half of them reflect an unresolved V gene, and why the rest are absent is not known. The sample table records about 53,000 clones; about nine tenths of these occur just once. The ten largest clonotypes hold approximately 3% of the sample.

This sequence was found in a female donor with multiple sclerosis, enrolled in a pregnancy study. The sequences come from CD8+ T cells from peripheral blood mononuclear cells, collected before pregnancy. Rearrangement joined TRBV19 to TRBJ1-1, with a tentative D gene TRBD1 over 6 matching bases. The DNA is as follows: TGTGCCAGTATAAAAGGTTGGGGGCCTGAAGCTTTCTTT. The translation is CASIKGWGPEAFF.